This record concerns one T cell receptor beta chain sequence. In germline, CDR1 is KGHSH, CDR2 LQKENI. Unmatched junction bases numbered 7, after V lost 2 bases and J lost 4 bases. The CDR3 length is 16 residues. This record belongs to a study of T cell changes during pregnancy in multiple sclerosis. Sequenced by immunoSEQ multiplex PCR; TCRdb stores in-frame clones only, minus some. The table includes under 80,000 clones, roughly 92% detected once. The J gene is TRBJ2-3, the V gene TRBV18, with 9 bases lining up with TRBD1. Sequencing was performed on peripheral blood, taken in the second trimester of pregnancy. The TCR sequence derives from a female donor with multiple sclerosis, enrolled in a pregnancy study. The CDR3 DNA reads as TGTGCCAGCTCACCATTAACAGGGGGCGCGGCAGATACGCAGTATTTT. Amino acid sequence: CASSPLTGGAADTQYF. The complete variable domain, with remaining parts taken from reference TRBV18 and TRBJ2-3, reads NAGVMQNPRHLVRRRGQEARLRCSPMKGHSHVYWYRQLPEEGLKFMVYLQKENIIDESGMPKERFSAEFPKEGPSILRIQQVVRGDSAAYFCASSPLTGGAADTQYFGPGTRLTVL.